This TCR beta chain appears in the sequencing data of a study of human T cells and chemical hapten exposure. Study context: The study sensitized with 2% DPC on a roughly 2 cm by roughly 2 cm patch of upper inner arm skin.

This clonotype was observed a handful of times. The antigen is unknown. Noted time point: patch test 2, 6 weeks after DPC sensitization. Treatment specified: therapeutic diphenylcyclopropenone sensitization with weekly scalp DPC. Donors were 18 to 70-year-old alopecia patients suitable for DPC. Points from the study as a whole: There was no change with DPC sensitization in TCRs above 1 in 1000 frequency.

Unique molecular identifiers were linked by the library to individual cDNA molecules. TCRdb processed the RACE reads anew with MiXCR; each CDR3 protein has one entry. The table has about 350,000 distinct CDR3 sequences, about 6.9% seen once. CDR1 is ENHRY, CDR2 SYGVKD, per germline. This CDR3 contains 14 residues. Trimming pared 3 bases from V and 4 bases from J, leaving 12 bases between. The TCR comes from a woman aged 18-29 years with alopecia areata. Some clones in this sample may be carry-over from other donors' samples. Sequenced here: whole blood, sampled in connection with sensitization to the hapten diphenylcyclopropenone (DPC). This rearrangement joins TRBV10-3 to TRBJ2-5; possibly TRBD2 for D (5 bases). The CDR3: CAISERVRGETQYF. For the CDR3, the DNA is TGTGCCATCAGTGAAAGGGTTCGGGGAGAGACCCAGTACTTC.